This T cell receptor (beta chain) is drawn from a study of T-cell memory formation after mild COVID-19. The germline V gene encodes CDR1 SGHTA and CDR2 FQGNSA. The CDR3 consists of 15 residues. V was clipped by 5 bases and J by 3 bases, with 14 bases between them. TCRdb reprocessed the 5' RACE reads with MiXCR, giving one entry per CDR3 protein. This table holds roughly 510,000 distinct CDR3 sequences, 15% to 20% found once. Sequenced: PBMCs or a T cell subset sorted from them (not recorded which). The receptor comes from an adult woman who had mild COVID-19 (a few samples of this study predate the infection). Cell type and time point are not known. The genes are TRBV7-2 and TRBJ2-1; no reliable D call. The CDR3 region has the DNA TGTGCCAGCAGCCACTCCACCGGACGCTACAATGAGCAGTTCTTC. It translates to CASSHSTGRYNEQFF.